A selection of T cell receptor beta chains follows, all from one sample in a study of cytomegalovirus exposure and HLA in healthy donors. Only in-frame clones appear in the TCRdb table, and some are missing; sequencing was by immunoSEQ multiplex PCR. This sample has roughly 120,000 clones, with 80% found just once. The material sequenced was PBMCs. These receptors were collected from a young man in good health and CMV-seronegative. The CDR3 runs from the conserved cysteine through the conserved F or W. Each record gives: clone size, D gene, V gene, J gene, CDR3 DNA, CDR3 protein. D genes are given only for firm matches. Size is stated for part of the rows, as once, few or many counts, or as a class when the clone is expanded.

clone_size: -; d_call: -; v_call: TRBV28; j_call: TRBJ2-7; cdr3_nt: TGTGCCAGCAGTCCTGGACAGGCTGGGGGGTACGAGCAGTACTTC; cdr3_aa: CASSPGQAGGYEQYF
clone_size: -; d_call: TRBD2; v_call: TRBV7-3; j_call: TRBJ2-2; cdr3_nt: TGTGCCAGCAGTTTAGCGGGAGGAAACACCGGGGAGCTGTTTTTT; cdr3_aa: CASSLAGGNTGELFF
clone_size: few; d_call: -; v_call: TRBV7-2; j_call: TRBJ1-1; cdr3_nt: TGTGCCAGCAGCTTAAGTGGCTGGTCTCCTGAAGCTTTCTTT; cdr3_aa: CASSLSGWSPEAFF
clone_size: -; d_call: TRBD1; v_call: TRBV18; j_call: TRBJ1-1; cdr3_nt: TGTGCCAGCTCATGGCTCCCCCTGACAGGGGAGAACACTGAAGCTTTCTTT; cdr3_aa: CASSWLPLTGENTEAFF
clone_size: -; d_call: TRBD1; v_call: TRBV28; j_call: TRBJ2-7; cdr3_nt: TGTGCCAGCACGGCCGGGACAGTCCTCTACGAGCAGTACTTC; cdr3_aa: CASTAGTVLYEQYF
clone_size: -; d_call: TRBD2; v_call: TRBV30; j_call: TRBJ2-1; cdr3_nt: TGTGCCTGGAGCTCGGGGCTAGCGGTTCCCAGGGGACTAGTTAATGAGCAGTTCTTC; cdr3_aa: CAWSSGLAVPRGLVNEQFF
clone_size: -; d_call: TRBD1; v_call: TRBV30; j_call: TRBJ1-4; cdr3_nt: TGTGCCTGGGCATTCCGGGACAGGGTTGAAAAACTGTTTTTT; cdr3_aa: CAWAFRDRVEKLFF
clone_size: -; d_call: TRBD1; v_call: TRBV25-1; j_call: TRBJ2-5; cdr3_nt: TGTGCCAGCAGGAAGGTGGGACAGGGGGCTCGAGAGACCCAGTACTTC; cdr3_aa: CASRKVGQGARETQYF
clone_size: few; d_call: -; v_call: TRBV28; j_call: TRBJ1-2; cdr3_nt: TGTGCCAGCAGTACTGTCGGGCAGGGGAGCTATGGCTACACCTTC; cdr3_aa: CASSTVGQGSYGYTF
clone_size: -; d_call: -; v_call: TRBV28; j_call: TRBJ1-1; cdr3_nt: TGTGCCAGCAGTTTGTTCGGTAAAGAAGCTTTCTTT; cdr3_aa: CASSLFGKEAFF